This record covers a single TCR beta chain. The antigen is not known. The data derive from a study of cytomegalovirus exposure and HLA in healthy donors. Vbeta (60) and Jbeta (13) primers were used in the PCR. Method: immunoSEQ multiplex PCR; TCRdb's copy keeps in-frame clones and lacks some. The table includes around 100,000 clones, 75% detected once. Study-level results: Reportedly, TCR beta sequences accurately predicted HLA-A and HLA-B alleles in most subjects. There were several of the most significant clusters that appeared linked to common viral pathogens in a later analysis.

The clonotype originates from a woman aged 18-30 years in good health and CMV-seropositive. The sequenced sample consisted of PBMCs.

The CDR3 bases are TGTGCCTGGAGTCGGTACGAGCAGTACTTC. It specifies CAWSRYEQYF. V and J are TRBV30 and TRBJ2-7, with D hard to call. V was trimmed by 2 bases and J by 4 bases, leaving 3 bases between them. The germline gives CDR1 GTSNPN, CDR2 SVGIG (reference sequence). The CDR3 covers 10 residues.